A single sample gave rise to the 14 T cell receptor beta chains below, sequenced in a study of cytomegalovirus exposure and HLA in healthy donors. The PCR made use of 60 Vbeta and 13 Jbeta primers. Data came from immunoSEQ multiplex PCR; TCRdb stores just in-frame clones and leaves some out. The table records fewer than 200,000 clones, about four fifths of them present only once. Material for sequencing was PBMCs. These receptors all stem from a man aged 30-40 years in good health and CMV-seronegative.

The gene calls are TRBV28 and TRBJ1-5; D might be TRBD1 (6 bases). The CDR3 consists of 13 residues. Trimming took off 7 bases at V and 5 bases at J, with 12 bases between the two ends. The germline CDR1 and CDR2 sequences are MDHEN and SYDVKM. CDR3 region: CASITGLHQPQHF. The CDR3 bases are TGTGCCAGCATTACAGGGCTACATCAGCCCCAGCATTTT.

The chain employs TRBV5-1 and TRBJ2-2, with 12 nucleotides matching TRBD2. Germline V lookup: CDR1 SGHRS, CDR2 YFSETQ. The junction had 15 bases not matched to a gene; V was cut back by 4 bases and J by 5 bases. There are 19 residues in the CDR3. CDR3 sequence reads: CASSQLRPSGGAQTGELFF. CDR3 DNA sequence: TGCGCCAGCAGCCAACTACGCCCTAGCGGGGGGGCCCAGACCGGGGAGCTGTTTTTT.

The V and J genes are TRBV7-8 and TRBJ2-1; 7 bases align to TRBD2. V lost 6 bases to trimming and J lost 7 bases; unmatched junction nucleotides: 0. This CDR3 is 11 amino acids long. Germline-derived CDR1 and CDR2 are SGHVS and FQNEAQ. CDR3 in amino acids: CASRLANEQFF. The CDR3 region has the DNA TGTGCCAGCAGACTAGCGAATGAGCAGTTCTTC.

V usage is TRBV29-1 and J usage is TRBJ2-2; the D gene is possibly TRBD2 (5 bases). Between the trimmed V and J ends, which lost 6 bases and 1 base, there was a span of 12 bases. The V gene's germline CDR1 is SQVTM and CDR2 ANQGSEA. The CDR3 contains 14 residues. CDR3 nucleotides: TGCAGCGTCGAGGGAAGGGAGAACACCGGGGAGCTGTTTTTT. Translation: CSVEGRENTGELFF.

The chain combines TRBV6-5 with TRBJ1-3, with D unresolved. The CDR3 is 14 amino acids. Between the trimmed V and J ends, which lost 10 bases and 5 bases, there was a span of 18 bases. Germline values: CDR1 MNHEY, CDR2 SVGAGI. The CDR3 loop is CATGVTGRRNTIYF. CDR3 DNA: TGTGCCACCGGAGTAACGGGGAGAAGAAACACCATATATTTT.

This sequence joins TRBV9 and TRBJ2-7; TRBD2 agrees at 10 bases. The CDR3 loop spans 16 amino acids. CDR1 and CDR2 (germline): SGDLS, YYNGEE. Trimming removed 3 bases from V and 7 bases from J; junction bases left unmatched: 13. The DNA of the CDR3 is TGTGCCAGCAGCGCCGGACTAGCGGCCCAACTGAGGGAGCAGTACTTC. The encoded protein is CASSAGLAAQLREQYF.

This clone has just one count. Here the CDR3 DNA reads TGTGCCAGCACCGGACAGATACCTGGAAACACCATATATTTT. Its translation: CASTGQIPGNTIYF. V and J are TRBV6-5 and TRBJ1-3; D possibly corresponds to TRBD1 (6 bases). The CDR3 runs to 14 residues. Germline CDR1 reads MNHEY; CDR2 reads SVGAGI. Between the trimmed V and J ends, which lost 7 bases and 2 bases, there was a span of 12 bases.

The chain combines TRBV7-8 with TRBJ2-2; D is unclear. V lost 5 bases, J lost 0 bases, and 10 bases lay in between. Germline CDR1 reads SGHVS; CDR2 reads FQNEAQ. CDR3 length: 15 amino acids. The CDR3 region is CASSRQWSNTGELFF. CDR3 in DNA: TGTGCCAGCAGCCGCCAGTGGTCGAACACCGGGGAGCTGTTTTTT.

The CDR3 DNA reads TGTGCCAGCAGGCTCAGCGGGAGAGTGGGTGAGCAGTTCTTC. Amino acid sequence: CASRLSGRVGEQFF. The chain is built from TRBV6-5 and TRBJ2-1; 8 positions agree with TRBD2. V shed 6 bases, J shed 9 bases, and the junction held 10 bases outside the gene matches. Germline-derived CDR1 and CDR2 are MNHEY and SVGAGI. The CDR3 is 14 residues long.

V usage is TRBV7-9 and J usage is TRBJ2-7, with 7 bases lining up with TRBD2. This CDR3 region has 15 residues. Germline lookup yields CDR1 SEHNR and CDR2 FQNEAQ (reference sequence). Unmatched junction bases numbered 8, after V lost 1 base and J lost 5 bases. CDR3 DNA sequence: TGTGCCAGCAGCTTAGGCGCGGGAGCCGGGGACGAGCAGTACTTC. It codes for CASSLGAGAGDEQYF.

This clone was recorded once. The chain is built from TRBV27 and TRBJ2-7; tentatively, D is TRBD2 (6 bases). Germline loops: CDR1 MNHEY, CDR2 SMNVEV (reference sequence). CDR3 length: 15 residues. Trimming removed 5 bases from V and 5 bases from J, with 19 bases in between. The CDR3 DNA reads TGTGCCAGCAGTCCGCGGGGAGACGCTCTGGACGAGCAGTACTTC. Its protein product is CASSPRGDALDEQYF.

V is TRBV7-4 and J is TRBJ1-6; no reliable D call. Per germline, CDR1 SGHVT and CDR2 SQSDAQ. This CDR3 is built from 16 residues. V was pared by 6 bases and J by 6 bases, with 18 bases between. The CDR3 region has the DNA TGTGCCAGCAGGTTCACGGCGGGATACCTTAATTCACCCCTCCACTTT. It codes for CASRFTAGYLNSPLHF.

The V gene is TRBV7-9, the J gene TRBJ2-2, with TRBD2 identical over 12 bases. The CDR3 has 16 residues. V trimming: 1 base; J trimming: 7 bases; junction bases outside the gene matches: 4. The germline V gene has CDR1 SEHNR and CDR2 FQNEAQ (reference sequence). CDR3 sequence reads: CASSLVTSGSGGELFF. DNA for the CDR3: TGTGCCAGCAGCTTAGTGACTAGCGGGAGTGGCGGGGAGCTGTTTTTT.

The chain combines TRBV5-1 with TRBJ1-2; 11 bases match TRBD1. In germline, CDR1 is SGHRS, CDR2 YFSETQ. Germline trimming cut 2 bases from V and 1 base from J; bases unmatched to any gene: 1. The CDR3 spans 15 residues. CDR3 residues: CASSFGTGGNYGYTF. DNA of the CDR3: TGCGCCAGCAGCTTCGGGACAGGGGGTAACTATGGCTACACCTTC.